This T cell receptor (beta chain) was found in a study of long-term antiretroviral therapy in people with HIV. With V trimmed by 10 bases and J by 2 bases, 8 bases remained unmatched. Germline assignment: CDR1 ENHRY and CDR2 SYGVKD. CDR3 length: 14 amino acids. To note about this clone: The antigen remains undetermined.

They ran version v3.0 of the immunoSEQ assay at survey level. Method: immunoSEQ multiplex PCR; TCRdb's copy keeps in-frame clones and lacks some. The table has about 20,000 clones, approximately 80% seen once. The study's findings and limits: HIV repertoires spanned narrower CDR3 length ranges than controls. For ART adherence, viral resistance and therapy changes, no data were available. The data indicate that diversity increased after ART but remained below transplant donor controls.

V and J are TRBV10-3 and TRBJ2-3; 8 bases are a match to TRBD2. This clonotype was sampled from a woman aged 45-65 years with HIV. The material sequenced was unsorted PBMCs, taken 1.9 years after starting antiretroviral therapy. CDR3: CATRPGLDTDTQYF. CDR3 sequence (DNA): TGTGCCACTCGCCCGGGACTAGACACAGATACGCAGTATTTT.